These 29 T cell receptor beta chains originate from one sample sequenced in a study of blood T cell repertoires in COVID-19. The method was immunoSEQ multiplex PCR; TCRdb's version includes in-frame clones alone and lacks a portion of them. The sample includes about 97,000 clones, approximately 86% of them seen just once. Sequencing was performed on peripheral blood. These receptors were taken from a man in his forties or fifties with COVID-19, enrolled during active disease.

The sample holds a few counts of this clone. The chain joins TRBV6-5 to TRBJ1-4; 11 nucleotides line up with TRBD1. Germline V gene lookup returns CDR1 MNHEY and CDR2 SVGAGI. The CDR3 is 14 residues long. After removal of 6 bases from V and 8 bases from J, the junction contained 5 bases not matched to a gene. In nucleotides, the CDR3 is TGTGCCAGCAGGGCCGGGACAGGGGGAGAAAAACTGTTTTTT. The encoded protein is CASRAGTGGEKLFF.

The rearrangement links TRBV24-1 to TRBJ2-1; the match to TRBD1 covers 7 bases. Germline V gene lookup returns CDR1 KGHDR and CDR2 SFDVKD. The CDR3 is made up of 14 amino acids. The V segment lost 7 bases and the J segment 3 bases; nucleotides outside the gene matches: 5. The DNA of the CDR3 is TGTGCCACCAGCGCAGGGGGAAGCTACAATGAGCAGTTCTTC. It translates to CATSAGGSYNEQFF.

The chain has TRBV11-3 and TRBJ2-3; D might be TRBD1 (5 bases). Trimming pared 5 bases from V and 4 bases from J, leaving 10 bases between. CDR3 size: 13 residues. Germline-derived CDR1 and CDR2 are SGHNT and YENEEA. The CDR3 is CASSRGGADTQYF. CDR3 DNA: TGTGCCAGCAGCAGGGGCGGTGCAGATACGCAGTATTTT. The full variable domain, in which reference TRBV11-3 and TRBJ2-3 provide the parts outside the CDR3, is EAGVVQSPRYKIIEKKQPVAFWCNPISGHNTLYWYLQNLGQGPELLIRYENEEAVDDSQLPKDRFSAERLKGVDSTLKIQPAELGDSAVYLCASSRGGADTQYFGPGTRLTVL.

The chain joins TRBV19 to TRBJ1-6; 7 bases fit TRBD1. The V and J ends lost 1 base and 7 bases, in that order; junction bases with no gene match: 4. This CDR3 spans 15 amino acids. The germline V gene has CDR1 LNHDA and CDR2 SQIVND (reference sequence). This CDR3 is CASSIGSTGNSPLHF. As DNA, the CDR3 is TGTGCCAGTAGTATAGGATCGACAGGGAATTCACCCCTCCACTTT.

This chain links TRBV5-1 with TRBJ1-4; 7 nucleotides agree with TRBD1. Germline V lookup: CDR1 SGHRS, CDR2 YFSETQ. The CDR3 totals 15 residues. V was clipped by 0 bases and J by 8 bases; unmatched bases: 7. The CDR3 sequence: CASSLGPGTDEKLFF. In DNA, the CDR3 is TGCGCCAGCAGCTTGGGGCCCGGGACAGACGAAAAACTGTTTTTT.

The chain uses TRBV2 and TRBJ1-1; no clear D. Germline lookup yields CDR1 SNHLY and CDR2 FYNNEI. Trimming removed 3 bases at V and 0 bases at J, with 8 bases between. The CDR3 runs 14 residues. The CDR3 nucleotides read TGTGCCAGCAGTGACGAGCCGTTGAACACTGAAGCTTTCTTT. As protein: CASSDEPLNTEAFF. The full variable domain, in which reference TRBV2 and TRBJ1-1 provide the parts outside the CDR3, is EPEVTQTPSHQVTQMGQEVILRCVPISNHLYFYWYRQILGQKVEFLVSFYNNEISEKSEIFDDQFSVERPDGSNFTLKIRSTKLEDSAMYFCASSDEPLNTEAFFGQGTRLTVV.

This chain links TRBV5-1 with TRBJ1-1, with unresolved D. The CDR3 totals 13 residues. Germline assignment: CDR1 SGHRS and CDR2 YFSETQ. V lost 5 bases, J lost 5 bases, and 13 bases lay in between. DNA for the CDR3: TGCGCCAGCAGTAGCCGGGCGGGGACTGAAGCTTTCTTT. Translating gives CASSSRAGTEAFF. Full variable domain (remainder filled in from reference TRBV5-1 and TRBJ1-1): KAGVTQTPRYLIKTRGQQVTLSCSPISGHRSVSWYQQTPGQGLQFLFEYFSETQRNKGNFPGRFSGRQFSNSRSEMNVSTLELGDSALYLCASSSRAGTEAFFGQGTRLTVV.

CDR3 in DNA: TGTGCCAGCAGTGTCCCCGGGAGGGGGCTCTCAGATACGCAGTATTTT. Protein: CASSVPGRGLSDTQYF. The chain carries TRBV6-1 and TRBJ2-3, with a tentative D call TRBD2 (8 bases). This CDR3 contains 16 residues. Germline V gives CDR1 MNHNS, CDR2 SASEGT. V shed 4 bases and J shed 4 bases, with 18 bases lying between them.

The chain combines TRBV18 with TRBJ2-7; D gene unclear. Trimming shortened V by 3 bases and J by 4 bases, and 16 bases separated the two germline ends. The CDR3 runs 15 residues. The V gene's germline CDR1 is KGHSH and CDR2 LQKENI. CDR3 amino acids: CASSPGPSPLYEQYF. CDR3 nucleotides: TGTGCCAGCTCACCGGGCCCCTCCCCCCTTTACGAGCAGTACTTC.

This chain uses TRBV11-2 with TRBJ1-5, with unresolved D. The germline V and J ends were trimmed by 0 bases and 2 bases, with 5 bases remaining between them. Germline V gene sequence: CDR1 SGHAT, CDR2 FQNNGV. This CDR3 has 14 residues. The CDR3 region has the DNA TGTGCCAGCAGCTTAGAACCAGGCAATCAGCCCCAGCATTTT. It yields the protein CASSLEPGNQPQHF.

V and J are TRBV6-2 or TRBV6-3 and TRBJ2-3; TRBD2 matches at 7 bases. V shed 6 bases, J shed 5 bases, and the junction held 2 bases outside the gene matches. Germline CDR1 reads MNHEY; CDR2 reads SVGEGT. This CDR3 comprises 12 residues. The CDR3 loop reads CASSWGGDTQYF. The CDR3 nucleotides read TGTGCCAGCAGCTGGGGGGGAGATACGCAGTATTTT.

CDR3 residues: CASSRRQGAPDTQYF. The CDR3 region has the DNA TGTGCCAGTAGTAGACGACAGGGAGCCCCAGATACGCAGTATTTT. The chain recombines TRBV19 with TRBJ2-3, with 7 positions matching TRBD1. The CDR3 totals 15 residues. CDR1 and CDR2 from the germline V gene are LNHDA and SQIVND (reference sequence). The junction had 8 bases not matched to a gene; V was cut back by 4 bases and J by 4 bases. Filled out from reference TRBV19 and TRBJ2-3, the complete variable domain reads DGGITQSPKYLFRKEGQNVTLSCEQNLNHDAMYWYRQDPGQGLRLIYYSQIVNDFQKGDIAEGYSVSREKKESFPLTVTSAQKNPTAFYLCASSRRQGAPDTQYFGPGTRLTVL.

The chain employs TRBV24-1 and TRBJ2-2; D unresolved. CDR1 is KGHDR and CDR2 is SFDVKD in the germline V gene. CDR3 length: 14 amino acids. V was clipped by 10 bases and J by 3 bases, with 14 bases between them. The CDR3 is CATGPDTHTGELFF. Written as DNA, the CDR3 is TGTGCCACTGGGCCCGACACTCACACCGGGGAGCTGTTTTTT.

The chain combines TRBV11-3 with TRBJ2-1; 9 bases line up with TRBD1. The V segment lost 1 base and the J segment 6 bases; nucleotides outside the gene matches: 7. Germline lookup yields CDR1 SGHNT and CDR2 YENEEA. This CDR3 contains 16 residues. CDR3 bases: TGTGCCAGCAGCTTAGGGGGACAGGGAGGGACCAATGAGCAGTTCTTC. Translating it yields CASSLGGQGGTNEQFF.

This chain links TRBV20-1 with TRBJ2-3; D is uncertain. Trimming cost V 7 bases and J 1 base, with 6 bases left between them. Germline V lookup: CDR1 DFQATT, CDR2 SNEGSKA (reference sequence). CDR3 length: 11 residues. The CDR3 nucleotides read TGCAGTGTGCCGGGCACAGATACGCAGTATTTT. It translates to CSVPGTDTQYF.

The V and J genes are TRBV6-5 and TRBJ2-2, with 8 nucleotides matching TRBD1. V gave up 7 bases and J gave up 1 base; unmatched junction bases: 2. Looked up from germline, CDR1 is MNHEY and CDR2 is SVGAGI. This CDR3 is built from 14 residues. The CDR3 DNA reads as TGTGCCAGCATGGGGACAGGGAACACCGGGGAGCTGTTTTTT. Protein product: CASMGTGNTGELFF.

The rearrangement uses TRBV30 and TRBJ2-3; D unresolved. CDR3 length equals 14 residues. V lost 0 bases, J lost 3 bases, and 10 bases lay in between. CDR1 is GTSNPN, CDR2 SVGIG, per germline (reference sequence). The CDR3, as DNA: TGTGCCTGGAGTGTACTCGGGTTTACAGATACGCAGTATTTT. It is translated as CAWSVLGFTDTQYF.

This chain joins TRBV13 and TRBJ1-6; possibly TRBD1 for D (6 bases). V shed 4 bases and J shed 0 bases, with 10 bases lying between them. The CDR3 runs to 16 residues. Germline V gene lookup returns CDR1 PRHDT and CDR2 FYEKMQ (reference sequence). CDR3 sequence: CASSSGGRSYNSPLHF. In DNA form, the CDR3 reads TGTGCCAGCAGCTCGGGGGGCCGCTCCTATAATTCACCCCTCCACTTT.

The rearrangement joins TRBV27 to TRBJ2-7; D is perhaps TRBD1 (5 bases). Germline V CDR1 and CDR2: MNHEY, SMNVEV (reference sequence). The CDR3 loop spans 14 amino acids. Between the trimmed V and J ends, which lost 2 bases and 0 bases, there was a span of 8 bases. The CDR3 nucleotides are TGTGCCAGCAGTTTACGACAGTCCTCCTACGAGCAGTACTTC. Translating it yields CASSLRQSSYEQYF.

This clone was counted a single time. The J gene is TRBJ1-1, the V gene TRBV19; D is possibly TRBD1 (6 bases). The CDR3 length is 16 residues. Trimming took 7 bases from V and 0 from J, leaving 18 bases between them. CDR1 and CDR2 (germline): LNHDA, SQIVND (reference sequence). The CDR3 loop reads CASTEIFTGLNTEAFF. The CDR3 DNA is TGTGCCAGTACCGAAATCTTTACAGGGCTGAACACTGAAGCTTTCTTT.

The rearrangement uses TRBV19 and TRBJ2-4; TRBD1 matches at 8 bases. This CDR3 contains 14 residues. The germline gives CDR1 LNHDA, CDR2 SQIVND (reference sequence). The junction had 9 bases not matched to a gene; V was cut back by 9 bases and J by 5 bases. The CDR3 DNA is TGTGCCAGCAATGACCCGGGACAGGAAAACATTCAGTACTTC. Its protein is CASNDPGQENIQYF.

The genes are TRBV5-4 and TRBJ2-6, with 8 bases that match TRBD1. CDR3 size: 19 residues. Germline-derived CDR1 and CDR2 are SGHNT and YYREEE (reference sequence). With 0 bases clipped from V and 0 bases from J, the junction kept 8 bases outside the gene matches. In nucleotides, the CDR3 is TGTGCCAGCAGCTTGGGTGGACAGGGATTAGGCTCTGGGGCCAACGTCCTGACTTTC. It yields the protein CASSLGGQGLGSGANVLTF.

This clone is a singleton in its sample. The chain couples TRBV19 to TRBJ1-5; D not certain. CDR1 and CDR2 (germline): LNHDA, SQIVND (reference sequence). The CDR3 has 15 amino acids. Trimming stripped 1 base from V and 0 bases from J, with 7 bases between. The CDR3 region has the DNA TGTGCCAGTAGTATAGTTCAGATTAGCAATCAGCCCCAGCATTTT. It specifies CASSIVQISNQPQHF.

This chain uses TRBV6-5 with TRBJ2-7, with D maybe TRBD1 (6 bases). V lost 8 bases and J 4 bases, leaving 18 bases between the germline ends. The CDR3 is 14 residues long. In germline, CDR1 is MNHEY, CDR2 SVGAGI. The CDR3 coding sequence is TGTGCCAGCTCAGGGGTTCACGGTGGGTACGAGCAGTACTTC. Translated: CASSGVHGGYEQYF.

V and J are TRBV2 and TRBJ1-1, with D perhaps matching TRBD1 (6 bases). Trimming pared 9 bases from V and 1 base from J, leaving 12 bases between. Germline lookup yields CDR1 SNHLY and CDR2 FYNNEI. This CDR3 comprises 13 residues. The CDR3 loop is CARKRGRNTEAFF. CDR3 in DNA: TGTGCCAGAAAGCGGGGGCGGAACACTGAAGCTTTCTTT. Looking up the rest from reference TRBV2 and TRBJ1-1 gives the full variable domain: EPEVTQTPSHQVTQMGQEVILRCVPISNHLYFYWYRQILGQKVEFLVSFYNNEISEKSEIFDDQFSVERPDGSNFTLKIRSTKLEDSAMYFCARKRGRNTEAFFGQGTRLTVV.

The chain is built from TRBV5-6 and TRBJ2-3; 8 bases are shared with TRBD1. V shed 4 bases and J 0 bases; nucleotides not matched to a gene: 4. The CDR3 sequence is 15 residues long. Germline CDR1 reads SGHDT; CDR2 reads YYEEEE. CDR3 DNA sequence: TGTGCCAGCAGCAGGGGGACAGGTAGCACAGATACGCAGTATTTT. It encodes CASSRGTGSTDTQYF.

V and J are TRBV5-6 and TRBJ1-4; 7 bases map to TRBD1. The CDR3 is 14 amino acids. The V gene end was trimmed by 5 bases and the J gene end by 5 bases; junction bases not matched to a gene: 6. Germline lookup yields CDR1 SGHDT and CDR2 YYEEEE. The CDR3 spells CASRTGTENEKLFF. The CDR3 nucleotides read TGTGCCAGCAGGACCGGGACAGAAAATGAAAAACTGTTTTTT.

The chain employs TRBV4-3 and TRBJ1-6; D perhaps matches TRBD1 (5 bases). There are 17 residues in the CDR3. Trimming left V 3 bases short and J 2 bases short, with 14 bases between. CDR1 is LGHNA and CDR2 is YSLEER in the germline V gene. CDR3: CASSHLTDSPYNSPLHF. The CDR3 DNA follows: TGCGCCAGCAGCCACCTGACAGATTCCCCCTATAATTCACCCCTCCACTTT.

This clone was observed a single time. This chain links TRBV19 with TRBJ2-3; tentatively, D is TRBD1 (5 bases). The V and J ends lost 3 bases and 2 bases respectively, with 9 bases between them. Germline CDR1 is LNHDA and CDR2 is SQIVND (reference sequence). The CDR3 covers 14 residues. The CDR3 DNA sequence: TGTGCCAGTAGTATCGGACATAACACAGATACGCAGTATTTT. Protein sequence: CASSIGHNTDTQYF.